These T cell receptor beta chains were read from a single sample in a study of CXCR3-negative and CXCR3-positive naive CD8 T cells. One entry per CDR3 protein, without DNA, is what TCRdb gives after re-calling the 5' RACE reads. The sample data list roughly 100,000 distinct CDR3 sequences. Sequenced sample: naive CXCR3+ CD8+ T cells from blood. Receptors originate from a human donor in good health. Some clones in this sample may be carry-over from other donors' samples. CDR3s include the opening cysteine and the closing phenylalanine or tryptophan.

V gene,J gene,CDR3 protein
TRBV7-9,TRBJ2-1,CASWAPTPPYNEQFF
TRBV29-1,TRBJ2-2,CSAKSGNTGELFF
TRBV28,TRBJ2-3,CASSSRTRDTQYF
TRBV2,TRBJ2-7,CASTTSGDFYEQYF
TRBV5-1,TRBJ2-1,CASSPGVSAYNEQFF
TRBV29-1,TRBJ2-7,CSAETGGGYEQYF
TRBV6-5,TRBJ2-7,CASSSSWVSGEQYF
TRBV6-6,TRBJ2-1,CASSYSPTDHLDEQFF
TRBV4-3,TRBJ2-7,CASSQDAGWAYEQYF
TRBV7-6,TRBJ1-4,CASSPGSYEKLFF
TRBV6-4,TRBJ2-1,CASSDLAGESNEQFF
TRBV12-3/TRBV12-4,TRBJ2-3,CASGAGADTQYF
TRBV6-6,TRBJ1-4,CASSGHGKEKLFF
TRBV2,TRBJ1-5,CASRADRASNQPQHF
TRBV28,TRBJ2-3,CASSLSPPTERYRADTQYF
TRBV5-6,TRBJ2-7,CASSFRNSYEQYF
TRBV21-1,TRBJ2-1,CASSKDNYNEQLF
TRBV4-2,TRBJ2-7,CASSQAPGGYYEQYF
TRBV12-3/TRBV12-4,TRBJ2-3,CASSAVGGTDTQYF
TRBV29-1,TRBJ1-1,CSVEGWDRDTEAFF
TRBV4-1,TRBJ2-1,CASSQDPRGREEFF
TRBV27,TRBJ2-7,CASSPILGSYEQYF
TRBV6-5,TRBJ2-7,CASSYSGSYEQYF
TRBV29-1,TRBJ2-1,CSVGGGNEQFF
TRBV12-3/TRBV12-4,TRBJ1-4,CASSHDRGQGSEKLFF